Below, 32 T cell receptor beta chains from the same sample are listed, as sequenced in a study of OX40 agonist ivuxolimab in advanced cancers. TCRdb's copy holds only in-frame clones and misses some; the assay was immunoSEQ multiplex PCR. The table lists some 70,000 clones, roughly 80% of them singletons. Source: CD4+ or CD8+ T cells sorted from blood, taken in a trial of the OX40 agonist ivuxolimab. These receptors all come from an adult with an advanced solid tumor such as melanoma, head and neck, liver or kidney cancer.

The V gene is TRBV19, the J gene TRBJ1-5; perhaps TRBD1 as D (5 bases). The V gene's germline CDR1 is LNHDA and CDR2 SQIVND (reference sequence). V was cut by 0 bases and J by 1 base, with 10 bases left in between. The length of the CDR3 is 16 residues. CDR3 protein: CASSIDAGKSNQPQHF. In DNA, the CDR3 is TGTGCCAGTAGTATAGATGCAGGGAAAAGCAATCAGCCCCAGCATTTT.

This clone was picked up a small number of times. V and J are TRBV10-3 and TRBJ2-6; D possibly corresponds to TRBD1 (6 bases). Germline V gene sequence: CDR1 ENHRY, CDR2 SYGVKD. The CDR3 is made up of 15 amino acids. The germline V and J ends were trimmed by 6 bases and 4 bases, with 13 bases remaining between them. The CDR3 sequence is CAIRGHSAGANVLTF. The DNA of the CDR3 is TGTGCCATCAGGGGACACTCTGCCGGGGCCAACGTCCTGACTTTC.

V and J are TRBV9 and TRBJ1-2, with no clear D. This CDR3 is built from 13 residues. Germline V gene data show CDR1 as SGDLS and CDR2 as YYNGEE. The ends were cut back, 0 bases at V and 7 bases at J, with 10 bases in the middle. The CDR3 reads CASSVEQRGGYTF. The CDR3 nucleotides are TGTGCCAGCAGCGTAGAACAGCGCGGTGGCTACACCTTC.

The gene calls are TRBV6-6 and TRBJ1-2, with D possibly TRBD1 on 6 matching bases. V was shortened by 5 bases and J by 3 bases, with 13 bases between the two germline ends. This CDR3 is built from 14 residues. Germline lookup yields CDR1 MNHNY and CDR2 SVGAGI (reference sequence). The CDR3 protein is CASSVGGVDYGYTF. DNA of the CDR3: TGTGCCAGCAGTGTAGGGGGGGTGGACTATGGCTACACCTTC.

The rearrangement joins TRBV7-2 to TRBJ1-3, with D unresolved. Trimming pared 3 bases from V and 4 bases from J, leaving 4 bases between. CDR1 and CDR2 (germline): SGHTA, FQGNSA. This CDR3 is 12 amino acids long. In DNA, the CDR3 is TGTGCCAGCAGCTTTGGGGGAAACACCATATATTTT. Residues: CASSFGGNTIYF. Complete variable domain (other parts from reference TRBV7-2 and TRBJ1-3): GAGVSQSPSNKVTEKGKDVELRCDPISGHTALYWYRQSLGQGLEFLIYFQGNSAPDKSGLPSDRFSAERTGGSVSTLTIQRTQQEDSAVYLCASSFGGNTIYFGEGSWLTVV.

The V and J genes are TRBV7-3 and TRBJ2-7; TRBD2 matches 9 bases. This CDR3 is 16 amino acids long. Trimming took 5 bases from V and 3 from J; bases not matched to a gene: 11. Germline values: CDR1 SGHTA, CDR2 FQGTGA. CDR3 DNA sequence: TGTGCCAGCAGCCTGTATGAGTTTAGCGGGAGCTACGAGCAGTACTTC. As protein: CASSLYEFSGSYEQYF.

The chain recombines TRBV7-2 with TRBJ1-5; D is unclear. Per germline, CDR1 SGHTA and CDR2 FQGNSA. The CDR3 is made up of 15 amino acids. Trimming left V 1 base short and J 5 bases short, with 12 bases between. The CDR3 reads CASSLESGLHQPQHF. For the CDR3, the DNA is TGTGCCAGCAGCTTAGAGTCCGGACTCCATCAGCCCCAGCATTTT.

The chain joins TRBV27 to TRBJ1-5, with a possible D match to TRBD1 (6 bases). V lost 5 bases and J lost 11, with 25 bases in between. The CDR3 contains 16 residues. Germline values: CDR1 MNHEY, CDR2 SMNVEV (reference sequence). The CDR3 reads CASSPNVRGPSRSQHF. CDR3 nucleotides: TGTGCCAGCAGTCCAAATGTCAGGGGCCCGAGTCGTTCCCAGCATTTT.

The sample holds one count of this clone. The chain employs TRBV7-9 and TRBJ2-1; D assignment may be TRBD1 or TRBD2 (5 bases each). V was clipped by 5 bases and J by 6 bases, with 17 bases between them. The germline V gene has CDR1 SEHNR and CDR2 FQNEAQ (reference sequence). The CDR3 covers 15 residues. The CDR3 sequence is CASSPGTTIGNEQFF. The CDR3 nucleotides read TGTGCCAGCAGCCCCGGGACCACCATCGGCAATGAGCAGTTCTTC. The full variable domain, completed using reference TRBV7-9 and TRBJ2-1, is DTGVSQNPRHKITKRGQNVTFRCDPISEHNRLYWYRQTLGQGPEFLTYFQNEAQLEKSRLLSDRFSAERPKGSFSTLEIQRTEQGDSAMYLCASSPGTTIGNEQFFGPGTRLTVL.

This sequence joins TRBV11-3 and TRBJ2-1; 7 nucleotides match TRBD2. The CDR3 runs 13 residues. Trimming at V came to 0 bases and at J to 7 bases, leaving 0 bases not matched to a gene. The germline V gene encodes CDR1 SGHNT and CDR2 YENEEA. For the CDR3, the DNA is TGTGCCAGCAGCTTAGAGGGGGGGAATGAGCAGTTCTTC. It specifies CASSLEGGNEQFF.

The rearrangement links TRBV11-3 to TRBJ1-4; possible D gene TRBD1, 5 bases. The CDR3 runs to 14 residues. The germline V gene has CDR1 SGHNT and CDR2 YENEEA. V was clipped by 1 base and J by 7 bases, with 10 bases between them. Here the CDR3 DNA reads TGTGCCAGCAGCTTAGGCAGGGACGGTGAAAAACTGTTTTTT. The encoded protein is CASSLGRDGEKLFF.

V usage is TRBV6-5 and J usage is TRBJ2-3; D not resolved. Germline CDR1 MNHEY, CDR2 SVGAGI. Between the trimmed V and J ends, which lost 6 bases and 5 bases, there was a span of 6 bases. The CDR3 is made up of 11 amino acids. DNA of the CDR3: TGTGCCAGCAGGGCCGAAGATACGCAGTATTTT. The encoded protein is CASRAEDTQYF.

The chain is built from TRBV11-2 and TRBJ1-1, with D possibly TRBD1 on 6 matching bases. The germline V gene encodes CDR1 SGHAT and CDR2 FQNNGV. V was clipped by 5 bases and J by 1 base, with 14 bases between them. This CDR3 spans 15 amino acids. This CDR3 is CASSQLDSKNTEAFF. For the CDR3, the DNA is TGTGCCAGCAGCCAACTGGACAGTAAGAACACTGAAGCTTTCTTT.

V usage is TRBV5-6 and J usage is TRBJ1-1; 7 bases match TRBD1. The trim removed 6 bases at V and 2 bases at J, leaving 7 bases unmatched. CDR1 and CDR2 (germline): SGHDT, YYEEEE. The CDR3 is made up of 14 amino acids. The CDR3 is CASTWTGRNTEAFF. The CDR3 bases are TGTGCCAGCACCTGGACAGGAAGAAACACTGAAGCTTTCTTT.

The V gene is TRBV7-2, the J gene TRBJ1-2; 7 bases are a match to TRBD1. The length of the CDR3 is 16 residues. V trimming: 1 base; J trimming: 5 bases; junction bases outside the gene matches: 10. Germline V CDR1 and CDR2: SGHTA, FQGNSA. CDR3 DNA sequence: TGTGCCAGCAGCTTAGGTGGTCAGGGGGAGATTTATGGCTACACCTTC. This sequence encodes CASSLGGQGEIYGYTF.

The V gene is TRBV4-1, the J gene TRBJ1-1; tentative D call: TRBD1 (6 bases). The CDR3 length is 14 residues. Trimming removed 3 bases from V and 8 bases from J, with 16 bases in between. Germline V gene data show CDR1 as MGHRA and CDR2 as YSYEKL. The CDR3 region is CASSQPTEGEEAFF. The CDR3 DNA reads as TGCGCCAGCAGCCAGCCCACAGAGGGGGAAGAAGCTTTCTTT.

The chain couples TRBV18 to TRBJ2-7, with D perhaps TRBD2 (5 bases). The CDR3 covers 14 residues. V gave up 1 base and J gave up 5 bases, with 12 bases separating them. From germline, CDR1 is KGHSH and CDR2 LQKENI. For the CDR3, the DNA is TGTGCCAGCTCACCACAAGGGAGAGCGGACGAGCAGTACTTC. Protein: CASSPQGRADEQYF.

The chain uses TRBV6-5 and TRBJ2-3; tentatively, D is TRBD2 (6 bases). This CDR3 contains 15 residues. CDR1 and CDR2 (germline): MNHEY, SVGAGI. With 10 bases removed from V and 0 bases from J, the gap between germline ends came to 17 bases. CDR3 nucleotide sequence: TGTGCCACCACTATTCCCGGGAGAAGCACAGATACGCAGTATTTT. It encodes CATTIPGRSTDTQYF.

The V call is TRBV18, the J call TRBJ1-4; weak D call: TRBD1 (5 bases). Deletions cut 6 bases from V and 8 bases from J, with 19 bases between. There are 15 residues in the CDR3. Germline CDR1 KGHSH, CDR2 LQKENI. CDR3 in DNA: TGTGCCAGCTCGCCTAGGAGAGGGGACGGAGAAAAACTGTTTTTT. Translated, it gives CASSPRRGDGEKLFF.

The rearrangement links TRBV15 to TRBJ1-2; no definite D call. The germline V and J ends were trimmed by 0 bases and 3 bases, with 14 bases remaining between them. Germline CDR1 LNHNV, CDR2 YYDKDF (reference sequence). The CDR3 has 16 amino acids. CDR3: CATSRDRWALDYGYTF. The CDR3 DNA follows: TGTGCCACCAGCAGAGATCGGTGGGCCCTCGACTATGGCTACACCTTC.

The gene calls are TRBV10-3 and TRBJ1-1, with 10 bases matching TRBD1. The germline CDR1 and CDR2 sequences are ENHRY and SYGVKD. V shed 6 bases, J shed 3 bases, and the junction held 10 bases outside the gene matches. The CDR3 has 16 residues. The CDR3 here is CAISEGQGWEYTEAFF. CDR3 DNA sequence: TGTGCCATCAGCGAGGGACAGGGGTGGGAGTACACTGAAGCTTTCTTT.

The V call is TRBV4-2, the J call TRBJ2-6, with TRBD1 identical over 7 bases. Germline V gives CDR1 LGHNA, CDR2 YNFKEQ. Losses at the gene ends were 2 bases for V and 0 bases for J; bases not matched to a gene: 13. The CDR3 contains 20 residues. CDR3 coding DNA: TGTGCCAGCAGCCAACAAATCTTGGGTCGACAGGGCTCTGGGGCCAACGTCCTGACTTTC. This encodes CASSQQILGRQGSGANVLTF.

The chain employs TRBV10-3 and TRBJ2-7, with TRBD2 matching 9 bases. V dropped 4 bases and J dropped 0; count of bases not matched to a gene: 1. The CDR3 sequence is 14 residues long. From germline, CDR1 is ENHRY and CDR2 SYGVKD. CDR3 loop: CAISGLADSYEQYF. CDR3 coding DNA: TGTGCCATCAGTGGACTAGCGGACTCCTACGAGCAGTACTTC.

This clone was seen a handful of times. V gene TRBV19 combines with J gene TRBJ1-5; D call uncertain. The CDR3 covers 15 residues. Trimming took off 4 bases at V and 3 bases at J, with 13 bases between the two ends. The germline gives CDR1 LNHDA, CDR2 SQIVND (reference sequence). Here the CDR3 reads CASSTMPGSNQPQHF. CDR3 sequence (DNA): TGTGCCAGTAGTACTATGCCCGGGTCCAATCAGCCCCAGCATTTT.

The chain uses TRBV29-1 and TRBJ1-1; a weak D match, TRBD1 (6 bases). Germline V gives CDR1 SQVTM, CDR2 ANQGSEA. V gave up 6 bases and J gave up 5 bases, with 13 bases separating them. The CDR3 totals 12 residues. The CDR3 DNA is TGCAGCGTAAACAGGGTACATACTGAAGCTTTCTTT. Protein product: CSVNRVHTEAFF.

CDR3 nucleotide sequence: TGTGCCAGCAGTCCCATAGGGTTATTCTCTGGAAACACCATATATTTT. This sequence encodes CASSPIGLFSGNTIYF. The chain employs TRBV28 and TRBJ1-3; D gene uncertain. V lost 5 bases to trimming and J lost 0 bases, with 14 bases between them. This CDR3 region has 16 residues. The V gene's germline CDR1 is MDHEN and CDR2 SYDVKM.

The V and J genes are TRBV5-6 and TRBJ2-7, with 10 bases identical to TRBD2. Germline CDR1 reads SGHDT; CDR2 reads YYEEEE. This CDR3 is 15 amino acids long. V was pared by 2 bases and J by 4 bases, with 6 bases of the junction left unmatched. CDR3 in DNA: TGTGCCAGCAGCTTCGCTAGCGGGAGTACATACGAGCAGTACTTC. Residues: CASSFASGSTYEQYF.

V gene TRBV7-2 combines with J gene TRBJ2-2; 10 bases match TRBD2. CDR3 length equals 15 residues. The trim removed 5 bases at V and 4 bases at J, leaving 4 bases unmatched. Per the germline V gene, CDR1 is SGHTA and CDR2 is FQGNSA. The CDR3 is CASSLGLAVTGELFF. The CDR3 DNA is TGTGCCAGCAGCCTCGGACTAGCGGTCACCGGGGAGCTGTTTTTT.

The count of this clone is one. As DNA, the CDR3 is TGTGCCAGTAAGGACAGGTGGACCTACGAGCAGTACTTC. Amino acids: CASKDRWTYEQYF. V gene TRBV27 combines with J gene TRBJ2-7; 7 nucleotides line up with TRBD1. The CDR3 sequence is 13 residues long. Losses at the gene ends were 9 bases for V and 2 bases for J; bases not matched to a gene: 7. The germline V gene encodes CDR1 MNHEY and CDR2 SMNVEV (reference sequence).

This clone has more than one count but fewer than ten. The rearrangement joins TRBV27 to TRBJ1-1, with 7 nucleotides matching TRBD1. Trimming removed 5 bases from V and 11 bases from J; junction bases left unmatched: 11. The germline V gene has CDR1 MNHEY and CDR2 SMNVEV (reference sequence). The CDR3 covers 13 residues. The DNA of the CDR3 is TGTGCCAGCAGTCCCGGACAGGCATACAGGGCTTTCTTT. Protein sequence: CASSPGQAYRAFF.

The gene calls are TRBV27 and TRBJ1-6, with D possibly matching TRBD1 (5 bases). This CDR3 region has 15 residues. V lost 3 bases and J lost 9, with 15 bases in between. Per germline, CDR1 MNHEY and CDR2 SMNVEV (reference sequence). The CDR3 here is CASSFELAGRSPLHF. In nucleotides, the CDR3 is TGTGCCAGCAGTTTTGAGTTGGCAGGGCGTTCACCCCTCCACTTT.

The rearrangement links TRBV19 to TRBJ2-7; TRBD2 matches 7 bases. V trimming: 4 bases; J trimming: 0 bases; junction bases outside the gene matches: 6. CDR3 length: 15 residues. Germline CDR1 and CDR2: LNHDA and SQIVND (reference sequence). The CDR3 DNA reads TGTGCCAGTAGTAAAACCGGGACTACCTCCTACGAGCAGTACTTC. Protein sequence: CASSKTGTTSYEQYF.